The next 16 T cell receptor beta chains were all read from a single sample in a study of T cell changes during pregnancy in multiple sclerosis. Produced via immunoSEQ multiplex PCR; TCRdb's table is partial and in-frame only. There are about 17,000 clones in the sample; 88% occur only once, and approximately 12% lies in the top ten. This sample comprised CD8+ T cells from peripheral blood mononuclear cells, obtained after pregnancy. The receptors were sampled from a female donor in good health, enrolled as a control in a pregnancy study.

The chain links TRBV27 to TRBJ2-2; D unresolved. The CDR3 is 11 amino acids. Trimming took off 9 bases at V and 8 bases at J, with 10 bases between the two ends. Germline V gene data show CDR1 as MNHEY and CDR2 as SMNVEV (reference sequence). CDR3 DNA: TGTGCCAGGATTGGTAGTGGGGAGCTGTTTTTT. It translates to CARIGSGELFF.

This clone appeared once. This chain uses TRBV5-1 with TRBJ2-7, with D possibly TRBD2 on 6 matching bases. The CDR3 has 13 amino acids. V was trimmed by 3 bases and J by 1 base, leaving 8 bases between them. The V gene's germline CDR1 is SGHRS and CDR2 YFSETQ. DNA for the CDR3: TGCGCCAGCAGCTCTGGACTATCCTACGAGCAGTACTTC. It translates to CASSSGLSYEQYF.

This clone has only a few counts. This rearrangement joins TRBV7-8 to TRBJ1-1; D is perhaps TRBD1 (5 bases). Germline lookup yields CDR1 SGHVS and CDR2 FQNEAQ. Trimming took 0 bases from V and 6 from J, leaving 14 bases between them. The CDR3 sequence is 15 residues long. In nucleotides, the CDR3 is TGTGCCAGCAGCTTAGCCCTTGCGACAGCCGCTGAAGCTTTCTTT. Its protein product is CASSLALATAAEAFF.

This clone occurred once. V is TRBV13 and J is TRBJ2-1; 12 bases map to TRBD1. Losses at the gene ends were 8 bases for V and 7 bases for J; bases not matched to a gene: 9. Per germline, CDR1 PRHDT and CDR2 FYEKMQ (reference sequence). The CDR3 has 15 amino acids. In DNA, the CDR3 is TGTGCCAGCCAGCTTAGGGACAGGGGGCTGAATGAGCAGTTCTTC. This encodes CASQLRDRGLNEQFF.

This chain joins TRBV5-6 and TRBJ1-2, with 7 bases identical to TRBD1. From germline, CDR1 is SGHDT and CDR2 YYEEEE. V gave up 0 bases and J gave up 4 bases; unmatched junction bases: 3. This CDR3 is built from 14 residues. The CDR3 is CASSLGTGVYGYTF. The CDR3 nucleotides are TGTGCCAGCAGCTTGGGAACAGGGGTCTATGGCTACACCTTC.

V usage is TRBV27 and J usage is TRBJ1-1; possibly TRBD1 for D (6 bases). V dropped 2 bases and J dropped 1 base, with 11 bases sitting between them. This CDR3 is 15 amino acids long. CDR1 is MNHEY, CDR2 SMNVEV, per germline (reference sequence). DNA for the CDR3: TGTGCCAGCAGTTTAGCCGGGACACCGAACACTGAAGCTTTCTTT. Protein product: CASSLAGTPNTEAFF.

The DNA of the CDR3 is TGTGCCAGCAGCCGGGTTTCTGGACTAGCAGACGAGCAGTACTTC. Its translation is CASSRVSGLADEQYF. The genes are TRBV9 and TRBJ2-7; 8 bases fit TRBD2. The CDR3 has 15 amino acids. The germline gives CDR1 SGDLS, CDR2 YYNGEE. Trimming took 4 bases from V and 5 from J; bases not matched to a gene: 11. The whole variable domain, filled in from reference TRBV9 and TRBJ2-7, reads DSGVTQTPKHLITATGQRVTLRCSPRSGDLSVYWYQQSLDQGLQFLIQYYNGEERAKGNILERFSAQQFPDLHSELNLSSLELGDSALYFCASSRVSGLADEQYFGPGTRLTVT.

V and J are TRBV6-5 and TRBJ2-2; 8 bases line up with TRBD2. Per germline, CDR1 MNHEY and CDR2 SVGAGI. The CDR3 extends over 16 amino acids. With 4 bases clipped from V and 3 bases from J, the junction kept 7 bases outside the gene matches. The CDR3 DNA reads as TGTGCCAGCAGTTCCCTCACTAGCGGTCACACCGGGGAGCTGTTTTTT. Translated, it gives CASSSLTSGHTGELFF.

With regard to this clone: Since a much larger clone is just one base distant, this may be a read error. The CDR3 DNA reads as TGTGCCAGCAGTGGACAATTCATACTGGAACAGACCAACTATGGCTACACCTTC. Its translation: CASSGQFILEQTNYGYTF. The chain uses TRBV25-1 and TRBJ1-2; D is unresolved. Germline V gene data show CDR1 as MGHDK and CDR2 as SYGVNS. The germline V and J ends were trimmed by 4 bases and 2 bases, with 23 bases remaining between them. The CDR3 has 18 residues.

This clone was seen only once. The chain carries TRBV4-1 and TRBJ2-2; 9 bases agree with TRBD1. This CDR3 is built from 19 residues. CDR1 and CDR2 (germline): MGHRA, YSYEKL. Losses at the gene ends were 0 bases for V and 1 base for J; bases not matched to a gene: 9. CDR3 sequence: CASSQEGKSTGGNTGELFF. The CDR3 region has the DNA TGCGCCAGCAGCCAAGAAGGAAAATCGACAGGGGGGAACACCGGGGAGCTGTTTTTT.

This clone was recorded only once. J is TRBJ2-1 and V is TRBV5-4; TRBD2 aligns across 12 bases. The V gene end was trimmed by 4 bases and the J gene end by 6 bases; junction bases not matched to a gene: 5. CDR1 is SGHNT, CDR2 YYREEE, per germline (reference sequence). The CDR3 spans 15 residues. The CDR3 sequence is CASSPPSGGANEQFF. In DNA, the CDR3 is TGTGCCAGCAGCCCGCCTAGCGGGGGGGCCAATGAGCAGTTCTTC.

The V call is TRBV7-9, the J call TRBJ2-7; D ambiguous. Germline CDR1 reads SEHNR; CDR2 reads FQNEAQ (reference sequence). This CDR3 comprises 14 residues. Trimming left V 1 base short and J 1 base short, with 8 bases between. CDR3 DNA: TGTGCCAGCAGCTTAGGATACGGTTCCTACGAGCAGTACTTC. This gives the protein CASSLGYGSYEQYF.

The CDR3 is CASSTSTWEDTEAFF. The CDR3 nucleotides read TGTGCCAGTAGTACTTCGACTTGGGAGGACACTGAAGCTTTCTTT. V and J are TRBV19 and TRBJ1-1, with no clear D. The ends were cut back, 4 bases at V and 3 bases at J, with 15 bases in the middle. This CDR3 has 15 amino acids. In germline, CDR1 is LNHDA, CDR2 SQIVND (reference sequence).

J is TRBJ2-7 and V is TRBV27; the D gene is possibly TRBD1 (6 bases). CDR1 and CDR2 from the germline V gene are MNHEY and SMNVEV (reference sequence). CDR3 length: 13 residues. With 2 bases removed from V and 4 bases from J, the gap between germline ends came to 9 bases. The CDR3 DNA reads TGTGCCAGCAGTTTAAGCCAGGGGTACGAGCAGTACTTC. This codes for CASSLSQGYEQYF.

The rearrangement links TRBV27 to TRBJ1-5; no firm D call. Trimming shortened V by 5 bases and J by 3 bases, and 5 bases separated the two germline ends. Per the germline V gene, CDR1 is MNHEY and CDR2 is SMNVEV (reference sequence). The CDR3 is 12 residues long. As DNA, the CDR3 is TGTGCCAGCAGTCCGTACAATCAGCCCCAGCATTTT. This gives the protein CASSPYNQPQHF.

This chain links TRBV5-4 with TRBJ2-7; D not resolved. Germline V lookup: CDR1 SGHNT, CDR2 YYREEE (reference sequence). This CDR3 is 12 amino acids long. Between the trimmed V and J ends, which lost 4 bases and 6 bases, there was a span of 11 bases. The CDR3 is CASSAPPSEQYF. The CDR3 coding sequence is TGTGCCAGCAGCGCACCCCCTAGCGAGCAGTACTTC.